This T cell receptor (beta chain) was sequenced in a study of Graves' ophthalmopathy and Graves' hyperthyroidism. About the study: Untreated patients at initial diagnosis provided peripheral blood.

Germline values: CDR1 DFQATT, CDR2 SNEGSKA (reference sequence). The germline V and J ends were trimmed by 0 bases and 7 bases, with 18 bases remaining between them. The CDR3 contains 15 residues. In donors with ophthalmopathy, activity was moderate-to-severe, with CAS ≥3, NOSPECS ≥4 and duration under 3 months. Reliance was placed on clinical symptoms, serum thyroxine, TRAb, thyroid ultrasound and orbital computed tomography for diagnosis. This clonotype was detected many times. The antigen is undetermined. Findings and caveats of the study: A 13-signature model separated ophthalmopathy from stable hyperthyroidism, reaching around 89% sensitivity and approximately 81% specificity cross-validated.

Investigators amplified TCR beta CDR3 regions from RNA transcripts. The first-round RT-PCR employed HTBI primers together with the Qiagen OneStep RT-PCR kit. A multiplex PCR was then performed as the second round. TCRdb itself ran the multiplex PCR reads through MiXCR, one entry per CDR3 protein. Of a few hundred thousand distinct CDR3 sequences in the sample, approximately 20% are singletons; the top ten hold 1.6%. This sequence originates from a woman aged 18 to 35 with Graves' ophthalmopathy. Specimen: peripheral blood. V usage is TRBV20-1 and J usage is TRBJ1-2; D is ambiguous. DNA for the CDR3: TGCAGTGCTAGAGACCCCGTGGTCCCGGTGAGTGGCTACACCTTC. This codes for CSARDPVVPVSGYTF.